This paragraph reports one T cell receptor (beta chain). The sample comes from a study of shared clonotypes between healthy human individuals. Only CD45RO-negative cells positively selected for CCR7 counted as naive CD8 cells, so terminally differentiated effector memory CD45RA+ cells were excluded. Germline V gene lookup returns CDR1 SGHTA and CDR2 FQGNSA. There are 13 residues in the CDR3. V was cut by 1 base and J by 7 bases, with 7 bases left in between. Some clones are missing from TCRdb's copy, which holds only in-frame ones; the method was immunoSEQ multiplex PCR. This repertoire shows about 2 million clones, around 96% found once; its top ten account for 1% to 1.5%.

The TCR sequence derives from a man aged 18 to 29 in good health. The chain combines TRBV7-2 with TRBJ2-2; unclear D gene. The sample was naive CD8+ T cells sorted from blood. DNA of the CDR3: TGTGCCAGCAGCTTAGTTAGCAGCGGGGAGCTGTTTTTT. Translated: CASSLVSSGELFF. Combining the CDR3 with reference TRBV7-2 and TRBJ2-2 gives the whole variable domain GAGVSQSPSNKVTEKGKDVELRCDPISGHTALYWYRQSLGQGLEFLIYFQGNSAPDKSGLPSDRFSAERTGGSVSTLTIQRTQQEDSAVYLCASSLVSSGELFFGEGSRLTVL.